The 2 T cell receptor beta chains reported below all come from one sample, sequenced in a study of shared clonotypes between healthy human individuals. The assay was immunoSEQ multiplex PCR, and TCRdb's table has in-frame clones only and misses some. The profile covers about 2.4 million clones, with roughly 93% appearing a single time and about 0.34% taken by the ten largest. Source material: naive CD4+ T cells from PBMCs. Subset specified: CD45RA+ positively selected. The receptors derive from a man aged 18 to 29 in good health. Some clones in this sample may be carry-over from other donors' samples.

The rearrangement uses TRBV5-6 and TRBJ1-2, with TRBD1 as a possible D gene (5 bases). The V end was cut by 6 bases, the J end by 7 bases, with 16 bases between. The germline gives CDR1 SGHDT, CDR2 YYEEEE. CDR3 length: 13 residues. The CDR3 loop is CASNQRGRVGYTF. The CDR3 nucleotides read TGTGCCAGCAACCAGCGGGGCAGGGTTGGCTACACCTTC.

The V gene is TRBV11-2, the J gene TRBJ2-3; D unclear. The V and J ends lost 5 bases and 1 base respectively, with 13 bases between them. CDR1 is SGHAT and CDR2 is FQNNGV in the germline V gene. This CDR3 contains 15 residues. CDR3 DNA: TGTGCCAGCAGCCCCCGGTCGACCCGCACAGATACGCAGTATTTT. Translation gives CASSPRSTRTDTQYF.